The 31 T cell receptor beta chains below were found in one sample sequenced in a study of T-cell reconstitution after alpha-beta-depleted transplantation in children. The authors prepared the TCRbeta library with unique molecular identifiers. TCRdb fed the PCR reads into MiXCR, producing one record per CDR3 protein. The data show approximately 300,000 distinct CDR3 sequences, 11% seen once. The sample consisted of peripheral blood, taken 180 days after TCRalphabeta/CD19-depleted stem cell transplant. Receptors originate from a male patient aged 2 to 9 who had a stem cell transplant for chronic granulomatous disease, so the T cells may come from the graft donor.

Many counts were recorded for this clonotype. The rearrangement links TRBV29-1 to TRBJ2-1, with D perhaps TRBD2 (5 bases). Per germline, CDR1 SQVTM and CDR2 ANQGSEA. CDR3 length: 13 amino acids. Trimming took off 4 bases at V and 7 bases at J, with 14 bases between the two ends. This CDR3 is CSVASLLRNEQFF. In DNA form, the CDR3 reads TGCAGCGTTGCTAGCCTCCTACGGAATGAGCAGTTCTTC.

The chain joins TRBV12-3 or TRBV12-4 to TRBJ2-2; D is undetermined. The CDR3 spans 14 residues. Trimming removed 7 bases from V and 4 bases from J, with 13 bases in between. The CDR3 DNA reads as TGTGCCAGCATCGGCTTGAGACGCACCGGGGAGCTGTTTTTT. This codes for CASIGLRRTGELFF.

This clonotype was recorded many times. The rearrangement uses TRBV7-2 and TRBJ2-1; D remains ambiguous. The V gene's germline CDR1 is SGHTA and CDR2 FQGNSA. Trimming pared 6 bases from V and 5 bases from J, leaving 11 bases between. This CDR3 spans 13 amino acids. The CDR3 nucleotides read TGTGCCAGCAGATATAGACATGACAATGAGCAGTTCTTC. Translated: CASRYRHDNEQFF. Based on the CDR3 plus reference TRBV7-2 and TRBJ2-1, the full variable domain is GAGVSQSPSNKVTEKGKDVELRCDPISGHTALYWYRQSLGQGLEFLIYFQGNSAPDKSGLPSDRFSAERTGGSVSTLTIQRTQQEDSAVYLCASRYRHDNEQFFGPGTRLTVL.

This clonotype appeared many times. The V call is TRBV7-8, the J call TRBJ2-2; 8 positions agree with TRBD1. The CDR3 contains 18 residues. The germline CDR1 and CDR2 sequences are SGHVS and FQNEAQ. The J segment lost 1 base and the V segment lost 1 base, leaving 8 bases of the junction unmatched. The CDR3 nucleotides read TGTGCCAGCAGCTTAGTGGGGACAGGCCCCCTGAACACCGGGGAGCTGTTTTTT. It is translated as CASSLVGTGPLNTGELFF.

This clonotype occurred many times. For the CDR3, the DNA is TGTGCCATCAGACCGGGAGATGAATACGAGCAGTACTTC. Translation gives CAIRPGDEYEQYF. This chain links TRBV10-3 with TRBJ2-7, with a possible D match to TRBD2 (6 bases). The germline CDR1 and CDR2 sequences are ENHRY and SYGVKD. V was pared by 6 bases and J by 4 bases, with 13 bases between. This CDR3 is built from 13 residues.

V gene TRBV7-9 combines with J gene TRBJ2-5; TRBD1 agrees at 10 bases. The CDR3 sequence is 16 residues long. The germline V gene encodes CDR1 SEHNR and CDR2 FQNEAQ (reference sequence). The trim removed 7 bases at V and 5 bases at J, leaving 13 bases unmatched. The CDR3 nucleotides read TGTGCCAGCAACGTAAAGGACAGGGGGTTTTCGGAGACCCAGTACTTC. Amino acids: CASNVKDRGFSETQYF.

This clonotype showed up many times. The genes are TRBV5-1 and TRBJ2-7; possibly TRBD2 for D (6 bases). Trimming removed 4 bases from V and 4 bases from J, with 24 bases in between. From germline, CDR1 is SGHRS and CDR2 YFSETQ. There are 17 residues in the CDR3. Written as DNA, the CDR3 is TGCGCCAGCAGCGGACCCGAAGAGACCGGGGGATTTTACGAGCAGTACTTC. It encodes CASSGPEETGGFYEQYF. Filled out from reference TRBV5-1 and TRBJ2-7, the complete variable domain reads KAGVTQTPRYLIKTRGQQVTLSCSPISGHRSVSWYQQTPGQGLQFLFEYFSETQRNKGNFPGRFSGRQFSNSRSEMNVSTLELGDSALYLCASSGPEETGGFYEQYFGPGTRLTVT.

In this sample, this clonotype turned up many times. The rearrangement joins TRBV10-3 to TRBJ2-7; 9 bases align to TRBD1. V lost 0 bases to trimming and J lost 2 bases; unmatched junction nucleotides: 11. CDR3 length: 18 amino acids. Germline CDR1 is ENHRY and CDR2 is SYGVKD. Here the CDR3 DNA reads TGTGCCATCAGTGAGTCCAAAATCCACAGGGGGCGAACCTACGAGCAGTACTTC. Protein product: CAISESKIHRGRTYEQYF.

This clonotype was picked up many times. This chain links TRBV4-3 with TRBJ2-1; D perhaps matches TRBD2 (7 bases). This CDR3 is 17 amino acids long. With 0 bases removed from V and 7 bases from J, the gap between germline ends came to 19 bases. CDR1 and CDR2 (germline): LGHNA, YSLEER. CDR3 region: CASSQDGEGGPRNEQFF. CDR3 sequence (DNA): TGCGCCAGCAGCCAAGATGGGGAGGGGGGGCCGAGAAATGAGCAGTTCTTC.

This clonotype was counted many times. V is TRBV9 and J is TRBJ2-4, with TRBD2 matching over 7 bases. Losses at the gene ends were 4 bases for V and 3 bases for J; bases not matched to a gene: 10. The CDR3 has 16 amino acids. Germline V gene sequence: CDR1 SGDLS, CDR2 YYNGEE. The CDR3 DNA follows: TGTGCCAGCAGCCCCTCACCTCGGGAGGACAAAAACATTCAGTACTTC. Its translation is CASSPSPREDKNIQYF.

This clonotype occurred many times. CDR3 bases: TGTGCCAGCAGCTTATCCGGGACGAGCTCCTACAATGAGCAGTTCTTC. This encodes CASSLSGTSSYNEQFF. The rearrangement links TRBV7-3 to TRBJ2-1, with D perhaps TRBD1 or TRBD2 (5 bases each). Germline CDR1 reads SGHTA; CDR2 reads FQGTGA. The CDR3 totals 16 residues. The V and J ends lost 2 bases and 0 bases respectively, with 11 bases between them.

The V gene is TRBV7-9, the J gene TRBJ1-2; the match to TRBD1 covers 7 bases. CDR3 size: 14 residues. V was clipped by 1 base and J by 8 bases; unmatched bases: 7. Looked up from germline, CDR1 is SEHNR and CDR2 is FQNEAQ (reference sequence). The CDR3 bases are TGTGCCAGCAGCTTAGGACAGGGACGTCAGGGCTACACCTTC. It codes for CASSLGQGRQGYTF.

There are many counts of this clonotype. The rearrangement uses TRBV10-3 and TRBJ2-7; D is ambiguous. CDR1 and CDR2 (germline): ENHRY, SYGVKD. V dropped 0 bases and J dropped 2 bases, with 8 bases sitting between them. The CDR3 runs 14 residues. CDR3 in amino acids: CAISESITPYEQYF. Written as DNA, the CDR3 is TGTGCCATCAGTGAGTCTATAACCCCCTACGAGCAGTACTTC.

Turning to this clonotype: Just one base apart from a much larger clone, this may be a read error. CDR3 region: CASNLAGANVETQYF. In nucleotides, the CDR3 is TGTGCCAGCAACTTAGCGGGGGCTAACGTAGAGACCCAGTACTTC. The genes are TRBV7-2 and TRBJ2-5, with 9 bases matching TRBD2. The germline V gene has CDR1 SGHTA and CDR2 FQGNSA. This CDR3 spans 15 amino acids.

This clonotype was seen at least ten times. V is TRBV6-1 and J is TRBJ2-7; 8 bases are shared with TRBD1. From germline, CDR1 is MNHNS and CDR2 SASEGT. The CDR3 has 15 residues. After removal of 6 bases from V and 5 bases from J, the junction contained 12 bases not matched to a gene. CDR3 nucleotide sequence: TGTGCCAGCAGACCCTTGACAGGGGTTATCCACGAGCAGTACTTC. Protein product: CASRPLTGVIHEQYF.

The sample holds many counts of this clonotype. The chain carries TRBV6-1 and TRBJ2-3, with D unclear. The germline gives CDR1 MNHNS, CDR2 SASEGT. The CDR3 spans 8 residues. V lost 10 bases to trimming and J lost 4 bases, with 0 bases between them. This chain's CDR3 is CATDTQYF. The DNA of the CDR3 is TGTGCCACAGATACGCAGTATTTT.

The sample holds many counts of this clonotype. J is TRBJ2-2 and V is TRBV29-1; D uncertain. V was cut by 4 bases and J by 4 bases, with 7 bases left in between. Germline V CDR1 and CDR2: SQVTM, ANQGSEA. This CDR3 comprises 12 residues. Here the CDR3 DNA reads TGCAGCGTTGTCTTGCGCACCGGGGAGCTGTTTTTT. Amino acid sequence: CSVVLRTGELFF.

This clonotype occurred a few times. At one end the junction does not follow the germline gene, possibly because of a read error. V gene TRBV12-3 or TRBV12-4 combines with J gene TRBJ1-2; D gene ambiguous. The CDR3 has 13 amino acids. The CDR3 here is CASTLEFGYGDTF. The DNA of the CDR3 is TGTGCCAGCACCCTAGAGTTTGGCTATGGCGACACCTTC.

The CDR3 spells CASWSNQPQHF. In nucleotides, the CDR3 is TGCGCCTCATGGAGCAATCAGCCCCAGCATTTT. The chain joins TRBV23-1 to TRBJ1-5, with D unresolved. TRBV23-1 is treated as an ORF (open reading frame) with a function not yet certain. This CDR3 comprises 11 residues. V lost 11 bases and J 1 base, leaving 6 bases between the germline ends.

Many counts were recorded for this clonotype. In DNA, the CDR3 is TGCAGCTCCCTTTCGGGGTACACAGATACGCAGTATTTT. Its translation: CSSLSGYTDTQYF. J is TRBJ2-3 and V is TRBV29-1; maybe TRBD2 (5 bases). The germline V and J ends were trimmed by 8 bases and 2 bases, with 14 bases remaining between them. In germline, CDR1 is SQVTM, CDR2 ANQGSEA. This CDR3 spans 13 amino acids.

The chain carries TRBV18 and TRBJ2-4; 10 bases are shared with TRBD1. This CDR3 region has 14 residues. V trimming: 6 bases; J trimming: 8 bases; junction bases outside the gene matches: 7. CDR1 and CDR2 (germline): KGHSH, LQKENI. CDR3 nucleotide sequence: TGTGCCAGCTCCTACGGACAGGGGGTGGACATTCAGTACTTC. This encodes CASSYGQGVDIQYF.

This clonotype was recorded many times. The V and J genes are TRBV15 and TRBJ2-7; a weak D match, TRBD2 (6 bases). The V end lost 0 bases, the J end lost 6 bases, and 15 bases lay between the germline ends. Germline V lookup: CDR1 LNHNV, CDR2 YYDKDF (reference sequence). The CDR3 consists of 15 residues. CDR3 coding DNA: TGTGCCACCAGCAGAGAACGGACCGGGGGTGGCGAGCAGTACTTC. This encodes CATSRERTGGGEQYF.

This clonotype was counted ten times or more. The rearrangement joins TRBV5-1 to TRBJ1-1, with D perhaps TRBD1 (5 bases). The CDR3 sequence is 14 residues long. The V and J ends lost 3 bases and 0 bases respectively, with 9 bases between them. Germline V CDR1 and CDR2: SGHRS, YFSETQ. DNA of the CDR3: TGCGCCAGCAGCTACAGGAATATGAACACTGAAGCTTTCTTT. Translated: CASSYRNMNTEAFF.

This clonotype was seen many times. CDR3 nucleotides: TGTGCCAGCAGCCCCCAAGCGGGAGGGCCCCACGAGCAGTACTTC. It is translated as CASSPQAGGPHEQYF. V is TRBV11-2 and J is TRBJ2-7; 10 bases are a match to TRBD2. There are 15 residues in the CDR3. Trimming removed 5 bases from V and 5 bases from J; junction bases left unmatched: 9. Germline loops: CDR1 SGHAT, CDR2 FQNNGV.

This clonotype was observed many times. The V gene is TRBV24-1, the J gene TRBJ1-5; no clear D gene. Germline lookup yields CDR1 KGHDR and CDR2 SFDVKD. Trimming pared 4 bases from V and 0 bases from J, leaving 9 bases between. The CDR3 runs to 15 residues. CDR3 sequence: CATSDSGSSNQPQHF. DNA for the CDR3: TGTGCCACCAGTGACTCCGGGTCTAGCAATCAGCCCCAGCATTTT.

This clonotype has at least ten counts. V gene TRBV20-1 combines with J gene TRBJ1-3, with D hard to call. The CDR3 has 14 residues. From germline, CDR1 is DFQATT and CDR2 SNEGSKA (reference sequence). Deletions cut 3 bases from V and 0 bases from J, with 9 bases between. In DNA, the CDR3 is TGCAGTGCTAGTGGCGGATTCTCTGGAAACACCATATATTTT. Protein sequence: CSASGGFSGNTIYF.

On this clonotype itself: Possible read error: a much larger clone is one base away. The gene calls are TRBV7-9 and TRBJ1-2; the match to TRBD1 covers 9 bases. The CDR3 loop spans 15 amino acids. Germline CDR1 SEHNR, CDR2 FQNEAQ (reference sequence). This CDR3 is CASSRDTGTGLGDTF. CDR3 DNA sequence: TGTGCCAGCAGCCGAGATACCGGGACAGGGCTTGGCGACACCTTC.

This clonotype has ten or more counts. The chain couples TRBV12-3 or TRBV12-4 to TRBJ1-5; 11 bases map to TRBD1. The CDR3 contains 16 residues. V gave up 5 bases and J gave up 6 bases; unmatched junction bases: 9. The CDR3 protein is CASSTTGQGAVQPQHF. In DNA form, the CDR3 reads TGTGCCAGCAGTACGACCGGACAGGGGGCCGTTCAGCCCCAGCATTTT.

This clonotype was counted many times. The CDR3, as DNA: TGCAGCGTTCTGGGGACAGGGAACGAGCAGTACTTC. It yields the protein CSVLGTGNEQYF. The V gene is TRBV29-1, the J gene TRBJ2-7; TRBD1 matches at 9 bases. The CDR3 has 12 residues. Germline V gives CDR1 SQVTM, CDR2 ANQGSEA. J gave up 5 bases and V 5 bases, and 4 bases lay outside the gene matches.

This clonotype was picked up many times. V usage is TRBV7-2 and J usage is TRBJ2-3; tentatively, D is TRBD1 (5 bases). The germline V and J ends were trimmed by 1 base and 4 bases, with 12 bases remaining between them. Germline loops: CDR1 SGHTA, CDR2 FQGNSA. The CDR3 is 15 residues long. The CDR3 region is CASSLGGRAADTQYF. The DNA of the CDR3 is TGTGCCAGCAGCTTAGGAGGCAGGGCAGCAGATACGCAGTATTTT.

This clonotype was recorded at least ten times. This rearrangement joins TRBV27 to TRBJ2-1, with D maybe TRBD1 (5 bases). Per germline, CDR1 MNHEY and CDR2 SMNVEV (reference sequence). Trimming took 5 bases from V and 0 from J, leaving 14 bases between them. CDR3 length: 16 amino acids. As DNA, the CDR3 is TGTGCCAGCAGTGGATACAGGTTGAGCTCCTACAATGAGCAGTTCTTC. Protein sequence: CASSGYRLSSYNEQFF.